The rows below give T cell receptor beta chains drawn from one sample of a study of T cell responses to AZD1222 COVID-19 vaccine. Repertoires were generated with immunoSEQ multiplex PCR, while TCRdb's copy carries only in-frame clones and drops some. Found here are around 160,000 clones, under 95% of them singletons; the top ten hold approximately 2.7%. The starting material was peripheral blood, obtained on day 0 of MenACWY control vaccination. The receptors here all came from an adult in good health. Each CDR3 is given without its conserved first and last residue. D genes are given only for firm matches.

J | V | D | CDR3
TRBJ2-2 | TRBV19 | . | ASSITSGELF
TRBJ2-1 | TRBV19 | TRBD1 | ASNKDRGDEQF
TRBJ2-7 | TRBV11-3 | . | ASSLDAYEQY
TRBJ2-7 | TRBV2 | . | ASYDEAYEQY
TRBJ1-2 | TRBV30 | TRBD1 | AWSPRLDRTEYYGYT
TRBJ2-3 | TRBV7-9 | TRBD2 | ASSPRLAGTTDTQY
TRBJ2-5 | TRBV6-1 | . | ASSEVLGGQETQY
TRBJ1-1 | TRBV4-2 | . | ASSQDHGRNTEAF
TRBJ2-7 | TRBV30 | TRBD1 | AWRVRGQTYEQY
TRBJ1-1 | TRBV6-5 | . | ASTDLGEIRPEAF
TRBJ1-5 | TRBV28 | TRBD1 | ASSMSTGAPRYSNQPQH
TRBJ2-2 | TRBV5-4 | TRBD2 | ASSSLLAGGGNTGELF
TRBJ1-2 | TRBV9 | . | ASSVDGGNYGYT
TRBJ2-3 | TRBV24-1 | . | ATSQGPDTQY
TRBJ1-1 | TRBV27 | . | ASSPRVNTEAF
TRBJ2-1 | TRBV7-3 | TRBD1 | ASSSSGTGAHNEQF
TRBJ2-2 | TRBV28 | . | ASRTTGGGELF
TRBJ1-2 | TRBV7-9 | TRBD1 | ASSPPGQGLWWYGYT
TRBJ2-2 | TRBV11-3 | . | ASSLDRRGGELF
TRBJ1-1 | TRBV5-4 | . | ASSPEQGGEAF
TRBJ2-7 | TRBV4-2 | TRBD1 | ASSHYGQGTYEQY
TRBJ1-1 | TRBV27 | . | ASSLGPGPNTEAF
TRBJ1-6 | TRBV6-5 | . | ASSTAAGNSPLH
TRBJ1-1 | TRBV3-1/TRBV3-2 | . | ASSKLGQNTEAF
TRBJ2-3 | TRBV3-1/TRBV3-2 | . | ASSQVPVTQY
TRBJ1-1 | TRBV7-9 | . | ASSLVAAEAF
TRBJ1-5 | TRBV5-1 | TRBD1 | ASRAGQGTWPQH
TRBJ2-3 | TRBV9 | . | ASSVGLEVRTDTQY
TRBJ1-2 | TRBV3-1/TRBV3-2 | . | ASSLGQKGYT
TRBJ2-1 | TRBV3-1/TRBV3-2 | TRBD1 | ASSPTGRLYNEQF
TRBJ2-5 | TRBV5-1 | TRBD1 | ASSMGQGEETQY
TRBJ2-7 | TRBV5-4 | TRBD2 | ASSSFGGRLSYEQY
TRBJ2-1 | TRBV11-3 | TRBD2 | ASSRTSLDEQF
TRBJ1-3 | TRBV27 | TRBD1 | ASSWGRGSGNTIY
TRBJ2-1 | TRBV14 | TRBD1 | ASSQDRFRQGVSYNEQF
TRBJ1-5 | TRBV19 | . | ASSISGRGNQPQH
TRBJ2-7 | TRBV21-1 | . | ASSKEGLAPYEQY
TRBJ1-6 | TRBV6-1 | . | ASSEERAGSPLH
TRBJ1-5 | TRBV2 | . | ASSELGSRAYQPQH
TRBJ2-5 | TRBV6-5 | . | ASSYRGLIKGETQY
TRBJ1-1 | TRBV4-1 | . | ASSQGVTEAF
TRBJ1-5 | TRBV6-5 | . | ASGVLGQPQH
TRBJ1-4 | TRBV27 | TRBD1 | ASSFQGANEKLF
TRBJ1-2 | TRBV11-2 | . | ASSLDPQYGYT
TRBJ1-6 | TRBV16 | . | ASSQIGLSYNSPLH
TRBJ1-1 | TRBV3-1/TRBV3-2 | TRBD1 | ASSLQGETEAF
TRBJ1-2 | TRBV19 | . | ASSPTGPAGYT
TRBJ2-7 | TRBV5-6 | . | ASSLSMAYEQY
TRBJ1-2 | TRBV29-1 | TRBD1 | SVEWGQGNYGYT
TRBJ1-1 | TRBV2 | TRBD1 | ASRARQGAPEAF
TRBJ1-5 | TRBV6-6 | . | ASSYTQGNQPQH
TRBJ2-7 | TRBV10-3 | TRBD1 | AISHSEGGQGEEQY
TRBJ1-3 | TRBV6-5 | . | ASTLNPSSGNTIY